Listed below are T cell receptor beta chains from one sample, sequenced in a study of radiation and T cells in renal cell carcinoma. Sequenced by immunoSEQ multiplex PCR; TCRdb stores in-frame clones only, minus some. The sample has 100,000 to 150,000 clones; approximately 80% are singletons. The source material was blood, sampled from a patient whose treatment included radiotherapy and nephrectomy. The receptors were sampled from an older woman with renal cell carcinoma. The CDR3 runs from the conserved cysteine through the conserved F or W. The D gene is left open where the match is weak. The size of a clone is reported for some rows only, either as once, few or many, or as a class for expanded clones.

TRBV19	TRBJ2-3	-	-	TGTGCCAGTACCTCCGTTGAGGGCACAGATACGCAGTATTTT	CASTSVEGTDTQYF
TRBV30	TRBJ1-2	TRBD1	-	TGTGCCTGGAGCAGGGGGGTCTACACCTTC	CAWSRGVYTF
TRBV2	TRBJ2-7	-	-	TGTGCCAGCAGGGGCGGGTCCTCCTACGAGCAGTACTTC	CASRGGSSYEQYF
TRBV5-8	TRBJ2-7	-	-	TGTGCCAGCAGCCCGCTAGACATTTCCTACGAGCAGTACTTC	CASSPLDISYEQYF
TRBV7-3	TRBJ1-6	TRBD1	-	TGTGCCAGCAGCTGGGGACAGGGTGATAATTCACCCCTCCACTTT	CASSWGQGDNSPLHF
TRBV5-4	TRBJ1-6	-	-	TGTGCCAGCAGCTCCGCCAAGTCCCAGGGGTCACCCCTCCACTTT	CASSSAKSQGSPLHF
TRBV28	TRBJ2-4	-	-	TGTGCCAGCAGTTCCCTCTCAGGGGAAGGGGACAAAAACATTCAGTACTTC	CASSSLSGEGDKNIQYF
TRBV29-1	TRBJ2-5	TRBD2	-	TGCAGCGTCAACGGTGCGGGAGGGCAACTTCACTCAGTCTCATGGGGAGAGACCCAGTACTTC	CSVNGAGGQLHSVSWGETQYF
TRBV2	TRBJ1-5	-	once	TGTGCCAGCAGTGGTGACAGGTTCAATCAGCCCCAGCATTTT	CASSGDRFNQPQHF
TRBV5-1	TRBJ2-7	-	-	TGCGCCAGTCGGAGGGAATTAGCCTACGAGCAGTACTTC	CASRRELAYEQYF
TRBV11-2	TRBJ2-7	-	-	TGTGCCAGCAGCTTAGAATCTCACGGGAGCGGCTACGAGCAGTACTTC	CASSLESHGSGYEQYF
TRBV6-1	TRBJ2-3	-	-	TGTGCCAGCAGTGGTTGGGACACCGATACGCAGTATTTT	CASSGWDTDTQYF
TRBV7-6	TRBJ2-7	-	-	TGTGCCAGCAGCTTAAGGGACTCGGATAGCGAGCAGTACTTC	CASSLRDSDSEQYF
TRBV19	TRBJ1-3	-	few	TGTGCCAGTAGTATAGTGCCCGGGAGGATCTCTGGAAACACCATATATTTT	CASSIVPGRISGNTIYF
TRBV11-2	TRBJ2-5	TRBD2	-	TGTGCCAGCAGACCGACTAGCGGGGGGGCGAAGACCCAGTACTTC	CASRPTSGGAKTQYF
TRBV2	TRBJ2-5	TRBD1	-	TGTGCCAGCAGTACGGGACAGGGGTTCCAGACCCAGTACTTC	CASSTGQGFQTQYF
TRBV5-1	TRBJ2-7	TRBD1	many	TGCGCCAGCAGCTTGGACTTTGGACAGGGGGACTACGAGCAGTACTTC	CASSLDFGQGDYEQYF
TRBV5-3	TRBJ1-1	-	-	TGTGCCGACCTTACCGAGGAGCCGACTGAAGCTTTCTTT	CADLTEEPTEAFF
TRBV7-2	TRBJ1-1	-	once	TGTGCCAGCAGCTTAAGGTGGGAGAACACTGAAGCTTTCTTT	CASSLRWENTEAFF
TRBV7-9	TRBJ2-7	-	-	TGTGCCAGCAGCCCCCGGGAGGGGGCGGTAGACGAGCAGTACTTC	CASSPREGAVDEQYF
TRBV6-5	TRBJ1-2	-	-	TGTGCCAGCAGACCGAGGACGGGAGCTAACTATGGCTACACCTTC	CASRPRTGANYGYTF
TRBV19	TRBJ2-6	TRBD2	-	TGTGCCAGTAGTATAGATAGGCCCAGCGGGGGGGCTGGGGCCAACGTCCTGACTTTC	CASSIDRPSGGAGANVLTF
TRBV27	TRBJ1-1	-	-	TGTGCCAGCAGTACCAGGAGGACCACTGAAGCTTTCTTT	CASSTRRTTEAFF
TRBV6-5	TRBJ1-1	-	-	TGTGCCAGCAGTAGACAGGAGTTATTTGTTGAAGCTTTCTTT	CASSRQELFVEAFF
TRBV4-2	TRBJ1-2	-	few	TGTGCCAGCAGCCAAGATCGGGCGAGACGATGGGGCTACACCTTC	CASSQDRARRWGYTF
TRBV6-5	TRBJ2-7	TRBD1	once	TGTGCCAGCAGTGTCGGACAGGGGGCTTACGAGCAGTACTTC	CASSVGQGAYEQYF
TRBV28	TRBJ1-1	-	-	TGTGCCAGCAGTTCCCCCCGGCAGGCTCGGGTAACTGAAGCTTTCTTT	CASSSPRQARVTEAFF
TRBV11-3	TRBJ2-2	-	-	TGTGCCAGCAGCTTACCTGAGAGGGGCACCGGGGAGCTGTTTTTT	CASSLPERGTGELFF
TRBV29-1	TRBJ1-1	TRBD1	few	TGCAGCGTTGCCCAGACAGGGGGGGCTGAAGCTTTCTTT	CSVAQTGGAEAFF
TRBV28	TRBJ2-2	-	-	TGTGCCAGCAGTTCTCGGAAGAAAGGGGAGCTGTTTTTT	CASSSRKKGELFF
TRBV29-1	TRBJ1-2	-	-	TGCGGCTGTAGGGAGGGAAATGGCTACACCTTC	CGCREGNGYTF
TRBV6-1	TRBJ1-3	-	-	TGTGCCAGCAGCAAACCCTTATCTGGAAACACCATATATTTT	CASSKPLSGNTIYF
TRBV28	TRBJ1-5	-	-	TGTGCCAGCAATAAGGACTTGGGACATCAGCCCCAGCATTTT	CASNKDLGHQPQHF
TRBV18	TRBJ1-5	-	-	TGTGCCAGCTCACCGGAATTGGGGGATCAGCCCCAGCATTTT	CASSPELGDQPQHF
TRBV5-1	TRBJ1-3	-	-	TGCGCCAGCAGCCTCGGGACATCTGGAAACACCATATATTTT	CASSLGTSGNTIYF
TRBV5-6	TRBJ2-3	-	-	TGTGCCAGCAGCTTGGCCGACGGACCCACAGATACGCAGTATTTT	CASSLADGPTDTQYF
TRBV2	TRBJ1-1	-	-	TGTGCCAGCAAAGATACAGGTCTTGGCACTGAAGCTTTCTTT	CASKDTGLGTEAFF
TRBV15	TRBJ2-7	-	-	TGTGCCACCAGCAGAGAGACCGGGACTTTTGCCGAGCAGTACTTC	CATSRETGTFAEQYF
TRBV30	TRBJ2-7	TRBD2	-	TGTGCCTGGACTCTAGCGGGGTACTCCTACGAGCAGTACTTC	CAWTLAGYSYEQYF
TRBV19	TRBJ2-2	TRBD2	-	TGTGCCACCCGACCTCAGCGGGGGAACACCGGGGAGCTGTTTTTT	CATRPQRGNTGELFF